Described below is a single T cell receptor beta chain sequence and its context. Germline CDR1 is LGHNA and CDR2 is YNFKEQ. This CDR3 spans 18 amino acids. Unmatched junction bases numbered 11, after V lost 0 bases and J lost 2 bases. The data are from a study of blood T cell repertoires in COVID-19. Some clones are missing from TCRdb's copy, which holds only in-frame ones; the method was immunoSEQ multiplex PCR. The table records 150,000 to 200,000 clones, 70% to 90% of them present only once. The chain couples TRBV4-2 to TRBJ2-5; 8 bases line up with TRBD2. Sequenced input: peripheral blood. This TCR was sampled from a man in his sixties with active or convalescent COVID-19. CDR3 region: CASSQEISTGGIQETQYF. The CDR3 DNA reads TGTGCCAGCAGCCAAGAAATATCCACGGGGGGGATACAAGAGACCCAGTACTTC.